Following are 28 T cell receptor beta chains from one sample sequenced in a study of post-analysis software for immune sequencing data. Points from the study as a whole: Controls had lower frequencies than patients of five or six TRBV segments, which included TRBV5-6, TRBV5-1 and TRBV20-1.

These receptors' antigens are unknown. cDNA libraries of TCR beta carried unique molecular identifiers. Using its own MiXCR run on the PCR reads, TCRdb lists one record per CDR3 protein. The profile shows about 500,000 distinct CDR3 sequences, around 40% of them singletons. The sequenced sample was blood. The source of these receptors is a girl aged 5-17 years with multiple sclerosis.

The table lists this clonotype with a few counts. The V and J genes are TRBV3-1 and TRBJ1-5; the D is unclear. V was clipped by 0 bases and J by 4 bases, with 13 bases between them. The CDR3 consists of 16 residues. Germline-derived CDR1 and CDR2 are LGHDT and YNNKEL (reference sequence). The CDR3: CASSQDGAATNQPQHF. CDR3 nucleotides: TGTGCCAGCAGCCAAGATGGAGCAGCTACGAATCAGCCCCAGCATTTT.

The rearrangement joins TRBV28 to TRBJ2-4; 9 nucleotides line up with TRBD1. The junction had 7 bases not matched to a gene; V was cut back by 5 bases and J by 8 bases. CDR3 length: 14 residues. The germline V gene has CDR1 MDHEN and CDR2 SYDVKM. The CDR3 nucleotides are TGTGCCAGCAGTACAGGGGGCCAGAGTCACATTCAGTACTTC. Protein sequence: CASSTGGQSHIQYF.

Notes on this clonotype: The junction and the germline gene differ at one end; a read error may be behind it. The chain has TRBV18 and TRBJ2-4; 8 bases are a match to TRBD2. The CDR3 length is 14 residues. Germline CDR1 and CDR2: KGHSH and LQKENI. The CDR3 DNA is TGTGGCAGCTCGGGGGGGAACCCCAAAAACATTCAGTACTTC. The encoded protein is CGSSGGNPKNIQYF.

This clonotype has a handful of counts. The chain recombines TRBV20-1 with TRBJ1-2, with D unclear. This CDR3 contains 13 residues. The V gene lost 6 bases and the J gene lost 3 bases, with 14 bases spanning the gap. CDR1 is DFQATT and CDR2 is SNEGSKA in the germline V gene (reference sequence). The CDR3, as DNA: TGCAGTGCGAGACGCGGGGAGGACTATGGCTACACCTTC. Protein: CSARRGEDYGYTF.

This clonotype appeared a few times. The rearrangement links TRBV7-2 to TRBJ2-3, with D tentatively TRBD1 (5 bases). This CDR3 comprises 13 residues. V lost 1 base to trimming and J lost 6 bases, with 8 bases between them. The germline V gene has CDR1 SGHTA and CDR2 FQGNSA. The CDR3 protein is CASSLEGADTQYF. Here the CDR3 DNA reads TGTGCCAGCAGCTTAGAAGGGGCGGATACGCAGTATTTT.

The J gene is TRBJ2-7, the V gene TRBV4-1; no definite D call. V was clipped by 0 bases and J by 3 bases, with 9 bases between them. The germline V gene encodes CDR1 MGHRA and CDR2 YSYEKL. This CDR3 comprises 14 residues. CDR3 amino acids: CASSQEASYYEQYF. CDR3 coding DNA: TGCGCCAGCAGCCAAGAAGCCTCTTACTACGAGCAGTACTTC.

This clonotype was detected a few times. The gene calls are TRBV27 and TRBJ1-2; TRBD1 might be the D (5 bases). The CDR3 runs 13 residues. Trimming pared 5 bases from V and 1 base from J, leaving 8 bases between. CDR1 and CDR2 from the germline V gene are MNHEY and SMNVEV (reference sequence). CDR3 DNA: TGTGCCAGCAGTGTGACAGTTAACTATGGCTACACCTTC. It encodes CASSVTVNYGYTF.

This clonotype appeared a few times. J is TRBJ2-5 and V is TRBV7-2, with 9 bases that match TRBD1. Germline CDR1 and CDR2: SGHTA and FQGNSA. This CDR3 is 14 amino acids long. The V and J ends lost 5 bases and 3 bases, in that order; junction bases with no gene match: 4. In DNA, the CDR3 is TGTGCCAGCAGCGGTCGGGACAGGGAAGAGACCCAGTACTTC. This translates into CASSGRDREETQYF.

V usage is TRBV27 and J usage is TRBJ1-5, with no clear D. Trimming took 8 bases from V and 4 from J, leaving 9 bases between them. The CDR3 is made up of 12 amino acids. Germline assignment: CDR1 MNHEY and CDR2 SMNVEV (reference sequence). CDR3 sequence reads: CASGLRNQPQHF. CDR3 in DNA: TGTGCCAGCGGGCTAAGGAATCAGCCCCAGCATTTT.

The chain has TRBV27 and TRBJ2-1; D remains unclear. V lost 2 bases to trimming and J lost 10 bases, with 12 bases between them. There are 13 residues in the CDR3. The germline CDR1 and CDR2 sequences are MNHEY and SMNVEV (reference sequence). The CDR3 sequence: CASSLDNWQEQFF. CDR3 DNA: TGTGCCAGCAGTTTAGATAATTGGCAAGAGCAGTTCTTC.

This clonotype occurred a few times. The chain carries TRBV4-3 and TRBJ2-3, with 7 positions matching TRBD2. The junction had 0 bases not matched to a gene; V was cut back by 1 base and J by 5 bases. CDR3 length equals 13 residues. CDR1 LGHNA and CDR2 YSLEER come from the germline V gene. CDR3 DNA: TGCGCCAGCAGCCAAGCGGGAGGAGATACGCAGTATTTT. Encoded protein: CASSQAGGDTQYF.

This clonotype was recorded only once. CDR3 bases: TGTGCCAGCACGTCCAAAGCGGGAGGGCCCTACGAGCAGTACTTC. Translation: CASTSKAGGPYEQYF. This chain uses TRBV6-5 with TRBJ2-7; 10 nucleotides align to TRBD2. Germline trimming cut 7 bases from V and 2 bases from J; bases unmatched to any gene: 8. The CDR3 loop spans 15 amino acids. CDR1 is MNHEY and CDR2 is SVGAGI in the germline V gene.

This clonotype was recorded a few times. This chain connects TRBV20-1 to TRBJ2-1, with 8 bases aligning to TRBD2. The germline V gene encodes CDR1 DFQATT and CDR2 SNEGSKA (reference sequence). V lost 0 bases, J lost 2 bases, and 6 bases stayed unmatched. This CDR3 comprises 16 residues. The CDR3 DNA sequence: TGCAGTGCTAGAGATCCAATAGCGGGACCCTACAATGAGCAGTTCTTC. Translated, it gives CSARDPIAGPYNEQFF.

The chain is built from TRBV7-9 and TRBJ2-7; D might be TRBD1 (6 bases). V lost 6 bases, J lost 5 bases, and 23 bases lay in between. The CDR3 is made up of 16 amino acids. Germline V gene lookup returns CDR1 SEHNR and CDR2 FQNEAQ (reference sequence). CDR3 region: CASSSKTGNLQNEQYF. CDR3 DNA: TGTGCCAGCAGTTCAAAGACAGGCAACCTACAAAACGAGCAGTACTTC.

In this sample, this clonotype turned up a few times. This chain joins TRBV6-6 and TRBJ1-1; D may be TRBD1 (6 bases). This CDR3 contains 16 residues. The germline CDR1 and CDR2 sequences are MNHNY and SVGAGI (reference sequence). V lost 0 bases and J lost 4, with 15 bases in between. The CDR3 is CASSYSSWGAGTEAFF. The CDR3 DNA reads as TGTGCCAGCAGTTACTCGAGTTGGGGGGCTGGCACTGAAGCTTTCTTT.

The CDR3 nucleotides are TGTGCCAGCAGTCCCGGGACAGGGCCACCTCTTAACTATGGCTACACCTTC. Translated: CASSPGTGPPLNYGYTF. V gene TRBV6-6 combines with J gene TRBJ1-2; TRBD1 aligns across 9 bases. Per the germline V gene, CDR1 is MNHNY and CDR2 is SVGAGI (reference sequence). After removal of 5 bases from V and 1 base from J, the junction contained 11 bases not matched to a gene. CDR3 length: 17 residues.

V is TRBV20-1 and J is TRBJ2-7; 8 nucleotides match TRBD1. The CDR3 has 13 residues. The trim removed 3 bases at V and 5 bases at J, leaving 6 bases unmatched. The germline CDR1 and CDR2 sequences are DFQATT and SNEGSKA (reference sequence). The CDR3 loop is CSASSRGLNEQYF. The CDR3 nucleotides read TGCAGTGCTAGTTCCAGGGGGCTCAACGAGCAGTACTTC.

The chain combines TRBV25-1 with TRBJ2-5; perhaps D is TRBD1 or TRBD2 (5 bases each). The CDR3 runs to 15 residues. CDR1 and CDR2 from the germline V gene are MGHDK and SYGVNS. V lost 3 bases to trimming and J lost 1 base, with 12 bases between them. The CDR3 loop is CASSDPGTGQETQYF. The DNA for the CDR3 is TGTGCCAGCAGTGATCCCGGGACGGGCCAAGAGACCCAGTACTTC.

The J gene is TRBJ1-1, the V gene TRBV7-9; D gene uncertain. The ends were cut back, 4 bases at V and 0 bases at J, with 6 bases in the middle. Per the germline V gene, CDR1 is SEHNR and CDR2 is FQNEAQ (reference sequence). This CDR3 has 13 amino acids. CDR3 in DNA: TGTGCCAGCAGCTCCGTCATGAACACTGAAGCTTTCTTT. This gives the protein CASSSVMNTEAFF.

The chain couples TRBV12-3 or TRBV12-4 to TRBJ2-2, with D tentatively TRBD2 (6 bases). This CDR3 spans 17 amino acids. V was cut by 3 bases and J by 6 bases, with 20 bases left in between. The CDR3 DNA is TGTGCCAGCAGTTTTCTCCCCGGCGGGACTCTGGCCGGGGAGCTGTTTTTT. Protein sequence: CASSFLPGGTLAGELFF.

CDR3 coding DNA: TGCGCCAGCAGCTCCCAGGGAGATGGCTACACCTTC. Encoded protein: CASSSQGDGYTF. The chain employs TRBV5-1 and TRBJ1-2, with a possible D match to TRBD1 (5 bases). With 3 bases removed from V and 6 bases from J, the gap between germline ends came to 9 bases. This CDR3 comprises 12 residues. The germline V gene has CDR1 SGHRS and CDR2 YFSETQ.

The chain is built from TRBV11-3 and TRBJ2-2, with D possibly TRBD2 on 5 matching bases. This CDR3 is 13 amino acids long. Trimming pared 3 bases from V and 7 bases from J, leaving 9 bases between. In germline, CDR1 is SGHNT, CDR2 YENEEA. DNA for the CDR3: TGTGCCAGCAGCTTCGGGATGATCGGGGAGCTGTTTTTT. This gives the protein CASSFGMIGELFF. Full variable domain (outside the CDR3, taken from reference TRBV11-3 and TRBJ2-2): EAGVVQSPRYKIIEKKQPVAFWCNPISGHNTLYWYLQNLGQGPELLIRYENEEAVDDSQLPKDRFSAERLKGVDSTLKIQPAELGDSAVYLCASSFGMIGELFFGEGSRLTVL.

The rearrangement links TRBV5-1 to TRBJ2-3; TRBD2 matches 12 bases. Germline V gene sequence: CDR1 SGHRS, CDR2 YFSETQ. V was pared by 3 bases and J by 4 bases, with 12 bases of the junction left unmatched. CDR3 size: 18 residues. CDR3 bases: TGCGCCAGCAGCTCTTACCTAGCGGGAGGGTTAGGCGCAGATACGCAGTATTTT. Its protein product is CASSSYLAGGLGADTQYF. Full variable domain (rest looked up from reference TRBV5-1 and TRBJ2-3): KAGVTQTPRYLIKTRGQQVTLSCSPISGHRSVSWYQQTPGQGLQFLFEYFSETQRNKGNFPGRFSGRQFSNSRSEMNVSTLELGDSALYLCASSSYLAGGLGADTQYFGPGTRLTVL.

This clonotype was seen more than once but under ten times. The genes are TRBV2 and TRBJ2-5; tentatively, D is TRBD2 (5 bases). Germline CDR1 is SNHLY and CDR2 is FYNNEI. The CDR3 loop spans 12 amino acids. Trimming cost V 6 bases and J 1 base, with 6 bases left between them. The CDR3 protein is CASSGIQETQYF. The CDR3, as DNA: TGTGCCAGCAGCGGGATCCAAGAGACCCAGTACTTC.

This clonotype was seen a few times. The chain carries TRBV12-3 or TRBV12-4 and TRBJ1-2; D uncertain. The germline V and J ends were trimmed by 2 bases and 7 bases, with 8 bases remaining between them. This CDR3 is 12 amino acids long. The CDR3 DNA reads TGTGCCAGCAGTTTAAATATTGGTGGCTACACCTTC. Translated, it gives CASSLNIGGYTF.

The CDR3 region is CASSQGGTGVYGYTF. The CDR3 nucleotides read TGCGCCAGCAGCCAAGGTGGAACAGGGGTCTATGGCTACACCTTC. The V gene is TRBV4-1, the J gene TRBJ1-2; 7 nucleotides line up with TRBD1. Germline lookup yields CDR1 MGHRA and CDR2 YSYEKL. J was trimmed by 4 bases and V by 1 base; bases with no gene match: 6. The CDR3 loop spans 15 amino acids.

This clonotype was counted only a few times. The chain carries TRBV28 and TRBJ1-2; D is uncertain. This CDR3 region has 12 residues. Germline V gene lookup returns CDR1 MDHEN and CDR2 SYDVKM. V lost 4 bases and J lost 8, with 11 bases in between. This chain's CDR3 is CASSYLPGGYTF. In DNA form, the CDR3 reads TGTGCCAGCAGTTACCTCCCCGGGGGCTACACCTTC.

CDR3: CASSQLLSKYNEQFF. DNA for the CDR3: TGTGCCAGCAGCCAATTGTTATCCAAATACAATGAGCAGTTCTTC. The V gene is TRBV7-9, the J gene TRBJ2-1; D not resolved. Trimming took off 5 bases at V and 4 bases at J, with 15 bases between the two ends. The CDR3 has 15 amino acids. From germline, CDR1 is SEHNR and CDR2 FQNEAQ (reference sequence).